A single sample gave rise to the 8 T cell receptor beta chains below, sequenced in a study of OX40 agonist ivuxolimab in advanced cancers. TCRdb keeps only in-frame clones here, not all; method: immunoSEQ multiplex PCR. The sample consists of roughly 56,000 clones, approximately 82% of them appearing once. The sample here was CD4+ or CD8+ T cells sorted from blood, taken in a trial of the OX40 agonist ivuxolimab. The receptors come from an adult with an advanced solid tumor such as melanoma, head and neck, liver or kidney cancer.

The chain is built from TRBV2 and TRBJ1-4, with 11 bases identical to TRBD1. V dropped 5 bases and J dropped 8; count of bases not matched to a gene: 4. Germline values: CDR1 SNHLY, CDR2 FYNNEI. The CDR3 is made up of 14 amino acids. The CDR3 loop reads CASSRDRGGEKLFF. The DNA for the CDR3 is TGTGCCAGCAGTCGGGACAGGGGGGGAGAAAAACTGTTTTTT.

J is TRBJ2-7 and V is TRBV20-1; D unclear. CDR1 and CDR2 (germline): DFQATT, SNEGSKA (reference sequence). The V and J ends lost 2 bases and 2 bases respectively, with 4 bases between them. The CDR3 totals 11 residues. CDR3 region: CSARTTYEQYF. The DNA of the CDR3 is TGCAGTGCTAGAACGACCTACGAGCAGTACTTC.

This clone was counted a few times. The chain joins TRBV6-4 to TRBJ1-1; 9 nucleotides align to TRBD1. This CDR3 comprises 13 residues. The germline CDR1 and CDR2 sequences are MRHNA and SNTAGT. V dropped 4 bases and J dropped 5; count of bases not matched to a gene: 2. CDR3 DNA: TGTGCCAGCAGTGCGGACAGGGGTACTGAAGCTTTCTTT. The encoded protein is CASSADRGTEAFF.

In DNA, the CDR3 is TGCGCCAGCAGCGCGGGGTCGGGAGGATCCTACGAGCAGTACTTC. This sequence encodes CASSAGSGGSYEQYF. The rearrangement links TRBV5-1 to TRBJ2-7; 7 bases are a match to TRBD2. V shed 4 bases and J 1 base; nucleotides not matched to a gene: 8. There are 15 residues in the CDR3. Per germline, CDR1 SGHRS and CDR2 YFSETQ.

The chain joins TRBV27 to TRBJ2-2; D might be TRBD1 (5 bases). V shed 6 bases and J shed 0 bases, with 8 bases lying between them. CDR1 and CDR2 (germline): MNHEY, SMNVEV (reference sequence). The CDR3 is 14 residues long. The CDR3 DNA follows: TGTGCCAGCAGGTCAGGGACGAACACCGGGGAGCTGTTTTTT. Translation: CASRSGTNTGELFF.

As for this clone: One junction end does not reproduce the germline sequence, and a read error may be involved. J is TRBJ2-7 and V is TRBV10-3; 8 bases map to TRBD1. The CDR3 contains 13 residues. CDR1 and CDR2 (germline): ENHRY, SYGVKD. The CDR3 nucleotides are TGTGCCAGCAGTGCCGGGACAGGCATCCGTTTAGACTTC. Translation: CASSAGTGIRLDF.

The V call is TRBV4-2, the J call TRBJ1-2; D might be TRBD1 (5 bases). Trimming removed 2 bases at V and 3 bases at J, with 10 bases between. The CDR3 length is 14 residues. Germline CDR1 reads LGHNA; CDR2 reads YNFKEQ. CDR3 region: CASSQRGADYGYTF. CDR3 bases: TGTGCCAGCAGCCAACGAGGGGCAGACTATGGCTACACCTTC.

The J gene is TRBJ2-7, the V gene TRBV12-5, with TRBD2 identical over 8 bases. CDR1 and CDR2 (germline): LGHNT, FRNRAP. Losses at the gene ends were 1 base for V and 2 bases for J; bases not matched to a gene: 10. This CDR3 is built from 17 residues. The CDR3 DNA follows: TGTGCTAGTGGTTTGGACGACCTAGCGGGCCGACCCTACGAGCAGTACTTC. Translated: CASGLDDLAGRPYEQYF.